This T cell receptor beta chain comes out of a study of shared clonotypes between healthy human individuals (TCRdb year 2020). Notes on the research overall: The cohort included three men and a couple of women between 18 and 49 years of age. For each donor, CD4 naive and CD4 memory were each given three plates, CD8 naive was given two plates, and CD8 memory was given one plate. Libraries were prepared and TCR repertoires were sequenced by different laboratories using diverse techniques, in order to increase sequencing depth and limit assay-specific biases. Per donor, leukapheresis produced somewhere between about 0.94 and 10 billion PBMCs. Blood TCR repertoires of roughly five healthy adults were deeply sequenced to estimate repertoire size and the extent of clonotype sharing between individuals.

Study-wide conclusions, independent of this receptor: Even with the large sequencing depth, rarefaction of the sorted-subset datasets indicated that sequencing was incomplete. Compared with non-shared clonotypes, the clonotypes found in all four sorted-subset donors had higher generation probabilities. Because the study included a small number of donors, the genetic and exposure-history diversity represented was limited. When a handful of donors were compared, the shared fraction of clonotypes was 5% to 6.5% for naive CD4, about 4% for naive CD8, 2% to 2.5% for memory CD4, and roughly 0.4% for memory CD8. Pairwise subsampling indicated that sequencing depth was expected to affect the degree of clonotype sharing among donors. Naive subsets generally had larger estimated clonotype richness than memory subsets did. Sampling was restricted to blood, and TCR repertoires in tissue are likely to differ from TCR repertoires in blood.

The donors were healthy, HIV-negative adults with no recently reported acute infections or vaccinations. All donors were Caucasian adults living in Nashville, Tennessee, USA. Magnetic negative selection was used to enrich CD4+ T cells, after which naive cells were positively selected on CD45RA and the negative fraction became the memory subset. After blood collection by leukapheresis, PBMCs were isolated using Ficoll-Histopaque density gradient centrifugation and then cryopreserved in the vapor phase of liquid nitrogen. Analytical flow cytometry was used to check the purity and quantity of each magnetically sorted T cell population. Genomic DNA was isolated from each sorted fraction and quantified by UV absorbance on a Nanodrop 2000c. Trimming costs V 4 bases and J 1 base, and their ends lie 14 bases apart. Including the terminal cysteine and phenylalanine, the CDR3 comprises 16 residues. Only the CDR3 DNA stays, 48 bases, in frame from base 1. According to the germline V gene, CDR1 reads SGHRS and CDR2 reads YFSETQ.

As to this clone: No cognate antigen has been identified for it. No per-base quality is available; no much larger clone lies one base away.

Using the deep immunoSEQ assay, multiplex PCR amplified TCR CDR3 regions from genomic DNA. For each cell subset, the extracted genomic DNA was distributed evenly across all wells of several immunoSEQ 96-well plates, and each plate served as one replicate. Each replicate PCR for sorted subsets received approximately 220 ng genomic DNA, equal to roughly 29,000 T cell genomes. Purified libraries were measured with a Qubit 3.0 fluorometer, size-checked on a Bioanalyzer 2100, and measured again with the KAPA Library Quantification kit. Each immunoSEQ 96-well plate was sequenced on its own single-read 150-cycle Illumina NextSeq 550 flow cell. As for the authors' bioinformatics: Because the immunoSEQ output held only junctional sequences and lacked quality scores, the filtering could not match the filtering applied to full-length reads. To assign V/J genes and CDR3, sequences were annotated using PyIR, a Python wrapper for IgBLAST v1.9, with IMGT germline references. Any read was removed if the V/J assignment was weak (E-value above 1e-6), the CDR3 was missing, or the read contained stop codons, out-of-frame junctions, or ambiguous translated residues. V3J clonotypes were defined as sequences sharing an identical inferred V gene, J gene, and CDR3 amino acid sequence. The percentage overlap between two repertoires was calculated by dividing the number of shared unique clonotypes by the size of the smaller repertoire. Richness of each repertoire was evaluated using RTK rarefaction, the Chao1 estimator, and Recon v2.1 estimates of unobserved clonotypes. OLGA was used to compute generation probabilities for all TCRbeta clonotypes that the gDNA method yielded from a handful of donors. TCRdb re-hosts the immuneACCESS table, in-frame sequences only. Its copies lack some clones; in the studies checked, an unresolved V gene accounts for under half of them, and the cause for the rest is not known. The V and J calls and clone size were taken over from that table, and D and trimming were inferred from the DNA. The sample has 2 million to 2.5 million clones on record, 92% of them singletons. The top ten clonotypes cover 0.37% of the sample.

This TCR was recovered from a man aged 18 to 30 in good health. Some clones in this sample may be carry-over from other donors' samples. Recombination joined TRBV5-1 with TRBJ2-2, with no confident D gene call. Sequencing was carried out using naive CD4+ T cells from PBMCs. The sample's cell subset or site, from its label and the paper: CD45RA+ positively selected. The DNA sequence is TGCGCCAGCAGCGGGGTGGTTTTAGGGAACACCGGGGAGCTGTTTTTT. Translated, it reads CASSGVVLGNTGELFF.